Presented here are 5 T cell receptor beta chains from one specimen sequenced in a study of resident and recirculating memory T cells in vitiligo. Assay: immunoSEQ multiplex PCR; the TCRdb copy retains only in-frame clones and omits some. The sample shows tens of thousands of clones, about 92% of them seen only once. The specimen sequenced was blood. The receptor set was obtained from a male donor with vitiligo.

The chain links TRBV2 to TRBJ2-6, with a possible D match to TRBD2 (6 bases). The V end lost 4 bases, the J end lost 1 base, and 8 bases lay between the germline ends. The V gene's germline CDR1 is SNHLY and CDR2 FYNNEI. The CDR3 extends over 15 amino acids. CDR3 bases: TGTGCCAGCAGTGGGGAGGTATCTGGGGCCAACGTCCTGACTTTC. This gives the protein CASSGEVSGANVLTF.

The chain recombines TRBV4-1 with TRBJ2-3; 8 bases fit TRBD2. With 4 bases clipped from V and 4 bases from J, the junction kept 7 bases outside the gene matches. CDR1 is MGHRA, CDR2 YSYEKL, per germline. CDR3 size: 15 residues. Written as DNA, the CDR3 is TGCGCCAGCAGCCTCTCCGGACTAGCCCCAGATACGCAGTATTTT. Protein sequence: CASSLSGLAPDTQYF.

The chain carries TRBV4-1 and TRBJ2-7, with D tentatively TRBD1 (6 bases). Trimming removed 4 bases at V and 6 bases at J, with 13 bases between. In germline, CDR1 is MGHRA, CDR2 YSYEKL. The CDR3 loop spans 13 amino acids. This chain's CDR3 is CASSLERQAEQYF. The CDR3 DNA is TGCGCCAGCAGCCTTGAAAGACAGGCCGAGCAGTACTTC.

The chain recombines TRBV19 with TRBJ1-5, with D uncertain. The CDR3 covers 12 residues. Germline V gene sequence: CDR1 LNHDA, CDR2 SQIVND (reference sequence). Trimming removed 4 bases at V and 12 bases at J, with 13 bases between. The CDR3: CASSTGLPRQHF. The CDR3 DNA is TGTGCCAGTAGTACAGGATTGCCTCGCCAGCATTTT.

The rearrangement joins TRBV4-2 to TRBJ2-7, with D maybe TRBD2 (6 bases). Trimming removed 7 bases at V and 1 base at J, with 17 bases between. The CDR3 has 15 residues. From germline, CDR1 is LGHNA and CDR2 YNFKEQ. CDR3 region: CASTPEAGPSYEQYF. DNA of the CDR3: TGTGCCAGCACCCCAGAGGCGGGGCCTTCCTACGAGCAGTACTTC.